These T cell receptor beta chains were read from a single sample in a study of T cells in Graves' hyperthyroidism and ophthalmopathy. MiXCR, run by TCRdb on the multiplex PCR reads, gives a single entry per CDR3 protein. The sample contains 350,000 to 500,000 distinct CDR3 sequences, around 13% of which appear only once. The sequencing input was blood. The source is a woman aged 18-30 years with Graves' hyperthyroidism. The CDR3 runs from the conserved cysteine through the conserved F or W. A D gene is named only where the DNA matches it firmly. The size entry is marked missing in some rows and otherwise reads once, few, many or a size class.

CDR3 length	V gene	D gene	J gene	clone size	CDR3 protein	CDR3 DNA
12	TRBV29-1	NA	TRBJ2-5	many	CSAAGARETQYF	TGCAGCGCCGCGGGGGCCCGAGAGACCCAGTACTTC
13	TRBV2	NA	TRBJ1-2	many	CASRDTGYAGYTF	TGTGCCAGCAGGGATACAGGGTACGCCGGCTACACCTTC
15	TRBV7-9	NA	TRBJ2-5	many	CASSLAGDGQETQYF	TGTGCCAGCAGCTTAGCGGGGGACGGCCAAGAGACCCAGTACTTC
15	TRBV7-3	TRBD2	TRBJ2-1	once	CASSSSGTLCNEQFF	TGTGCCAGCAGCTCGAGCGGGACCCTGTGCAATGAGCAGTTCTTC
15	TRBV5-1	TRBD1	TRBJ2-3	many	CASSGTGRGTDTQYF	TGCGCCAGCAGCGGGACAGGGAGGGGCACAGATACGCAGTATTTT
15	TRBV20-1	NA	TRBJ2-1	NA	CSARVVASLYNEQFF	TGCAGTGCTAGAGTGGTAGCGAGTCTTTACAATGAGCAGTTCTTC
13	TRBV7-2	NA	TRBJ1-2	few	CASSLEGGLGYTF	TGTGCCAGCAGCTTAGAAGGAGGTCTTGGCTACACCTTC
16	TRBV24-1	TRBD1	TRBJ2-7	few	CATSDPRGRVPYEQYF	TGTGCCACCAGTGACCCCAGGGGGCGCGTTCCCTACGAGCAGTACTTC
15	TRBV28	NA	TRBJ1-1	many	CASIIKGYPRTEAFF	TGTGCCAGCATAATTAAGGGGTATCCTCGCACTGAAGCTTTCTTT
14	TRBV12-3/TRBV12-4	TRBD1	TRBJ2-1	few	CASSWGQGKNEQFF	TGTGCCAGCAGTTGGGGACAGGGGAAGAATGAGCAGTTCTTC
15	TRBV6-1	TRBD1	TRBJ1-4	few	CASSRHGTGVEKLFF	TGTGCCAGCAGCCGCCATGGGACAGGGGTGGAAAAACTGTTTTTT
13	TRBV15	NA	TRBJ1-5	few	CATSRGRNQPQHF	TGTGCCACCAGTAGGGGACGGAATCAGCCCCAGCATTTT
13	TRBV12-5	TRBD2	TRBJ2-1	many	CASGFGGGGEQFF	TGTGCTAGTGGTTTCGGCGGCGGGGGTGAGCAGTTCTTC
14	TRBV20-1	NA	TRBJ1-3	few	CSAIRDGHVNTIYF	TGCAGTGCCATCCGGGATGGGCATGTTAACACCATATATTTT
14	TRBV20-1	TRBD1	TRBJ1-4	many	CSAQTNHRGEKLFF	TGCAGTGCCCAGACGAACCACAGGGGTGAAAAACTGTTTTTT
13	TRBV6-4	NA	TRBJ2-7	NA	CASSDRDSGEQYF	TGTGCCAGCAGTGACCGGGACAGCGGGGAGCAGTACTTC
17	TRBV20-1	NA	TRBJ2-7	many	CSARPLTGGPPLYEQYF	TGCAGTGCTAGACCATTGACAGGCGGCCCCCCTCTCTACGAGCAGTACTTC
14	TRBV12-3/TRBV12-4	NA	TRBJ2-2	many	CASSFYGDTGELFF	TGTGCCAGCAGTTTTTACGGGGACACCGGGGAGCTGTTTTTT
16	TRBV4-3	TRBD1	TRBJ2-1	NA	CASSQTGGGGYNEQFF	TGCGCCAGCAGCCAGACAGGGGGCGGAGGGTACAATGAGCAGTTCTTC
16	TRBV7-3	TRBD2	TRBJ2-1	many	CASSQPSGRIHNEQFF	TGTGCCAGCAGCCAACCTAGCGGGAGAATCCACAATGAGCAGTTCTTC
17	TRBV20-1	TRBD2	TRBJ2-6	few	CSATWTSGRSGANVLTF	TGCAGTGCTACTTGGACTAGCGGGAGATCTGGGGCCAACGTCCTGACTTTC
17	TRBV11-2	TRBD2	TRBJ2-1	many	CASSLGTSGRYYNEQFF	TGTGCCAGCAGCTTAGGTACTAGCGGGCGATACTACAATGAGCAGTTCTTC